The 7 T cell receptor beta chains given below trace back to one sample, sequenced in a study of T cell responses to AZD1222 COVID-19 vaccine (dated by TCRdb to about 2021). The time point label, as the study defines it: baseline before first vaccination. The library was generated by the immunoSEQ multiplex PCR assay. TCRdb mirrors the immuneACCESS table, restricted to in-frame sequences. Some clones are absent from its copies; in checked studies, under half trace to an unresolved V gene, and the reason for the others is unknown. This sample has some 150,000 clones in its table, and 90% to 95% of those were observed once. The top ten clones comprise 1.5% to 2% of the sample. Material: peripheral blood, obtained on day 0 of AZD1222 vaccination. The receptor set was obtained from an adult in good health.

The chain has TRBV7-8 and TRBJ1-1, with 7 bases that match TRBD1. Germline CDR1 reads SGHVS; CDR2 reads FQNEAQ. J was trimmed by 0 bases and V by 5 bases; bases with no gene match: 9. The CDR3 runs to 16 residues. CDR3 DNA sequence: TGTGCCAGCAGCACCGACAGGGTCGTCATGAACACTGAAGCTTTCTTT. The encoded protein is CASSTDRVVMNTEAFF.

V gene TRBV6-2 or TRBV6-3 combines with J gene TRBJ1-2; D ambiguous. This CDR3 is built from 13 residues. V dropped 7 bases and J dropped 8 bases, with 17 bases sitting between them. Germline CDR1 is MNHEY and CDR2 is SVGEGT. The CDR3 spells CASTYGPVVGYTF. Written as DNA, the CDR3 is TGTGCCAGCACTTATGGGCCGGTAGTCGGCTACACCTTC.

The chain couples TRBV7-3 to TRBJ2-1, with TRBD2 identical over 10 bases. The CDR3 spans 16 residues. Germline CDR1 and CDR2: SGHTA and FQGTGA. V trimming: 5 bases; J trimming: 1 base; junction bases outside the gene matches: 5. Written as DNA, the CDR3 is TGTGCCAGCAGCGAAGGACTAGCGGTATCCTACAATGAGCAGTTCTTC. This sequence encodes CASSEGLAVSYNEQFF.

The V and J genes are TRBV5-4 and TRBJ1-1; D is perhaps TRBD1 (5 bases). Germline V CDR1 and CDR2: SGHNT, YYREEE (reference sequence). Trimming cost V 3 bases and J 2 bases, with 8 bases left between them. The CDR3 totals 13 residues. The CDR3 DNA reads as TGTGCCAGCAGCTGGGGCAGAAACACTGAAGCTTTCTTT. Protein product: CASSWGRNTEAFF.

The V call is TRBV5-8, the J call TRBJ1-5; tentatively, D is TRBD1 (5 bases). The CDR3 runs 18 residues. Germline assignment: CDR1 SGHTS and CDR2 YDEGEE. The V end was cut by 4 bases, the J end by 4 bases, with 24 bases between. The CDR3 nucleotides are TGTGCCAGCAGCCACAGAGGGTTCGGGGCGTATCCGAATCAGCCCCAGCATTTT. Protein sequence: CASSHRGFGAYPNQPQHF.

The genes are TRBV5-6 and TRBJ1-2; D may be TRBD1 (5 bases). V lost 5 bases, J lost 7 bases, and 33 bases lay in between. Germline CDR1 reads SGHDT; CDR2 reads YYEEEE. CDR3 size: 19 residues. The CDR3 spells CASRPMTRDALYLSAGYTF. CDR3 nucleotides: TGTGCCAGCAGGCCTATGACCCGGGACGCCCTATATCTATCGGCTGGCTACACCTTC.

The genes are TRBV28 and TRBJ1-2; perhaps TRBD1 as D (6 bases). Per germline, CDR1 MDHEN and CDR2 SYDVKM. This CDR3 is 16 amino acids long. Trimming removed 3 bases at V and 8 bases at J, with 22 bases between. In nucleotides, the CDR3 is TGTGCCAGCAGTTTGGGTGGCTGGAACAGGGAGAGAGGCTACACCTTC. Encoded protein: CASSLGGWNRERGYTF.